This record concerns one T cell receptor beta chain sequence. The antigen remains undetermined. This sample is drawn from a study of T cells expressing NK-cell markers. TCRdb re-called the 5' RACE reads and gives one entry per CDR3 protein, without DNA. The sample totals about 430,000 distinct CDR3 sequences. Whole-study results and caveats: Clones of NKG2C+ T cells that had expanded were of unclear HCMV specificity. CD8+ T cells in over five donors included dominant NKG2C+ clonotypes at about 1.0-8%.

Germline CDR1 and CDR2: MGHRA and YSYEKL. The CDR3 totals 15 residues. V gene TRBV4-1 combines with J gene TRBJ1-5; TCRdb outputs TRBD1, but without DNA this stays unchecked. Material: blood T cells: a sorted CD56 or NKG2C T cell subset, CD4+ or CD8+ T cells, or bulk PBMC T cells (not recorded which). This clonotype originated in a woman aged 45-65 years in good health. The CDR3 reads CASSARDRGNQPQHF.